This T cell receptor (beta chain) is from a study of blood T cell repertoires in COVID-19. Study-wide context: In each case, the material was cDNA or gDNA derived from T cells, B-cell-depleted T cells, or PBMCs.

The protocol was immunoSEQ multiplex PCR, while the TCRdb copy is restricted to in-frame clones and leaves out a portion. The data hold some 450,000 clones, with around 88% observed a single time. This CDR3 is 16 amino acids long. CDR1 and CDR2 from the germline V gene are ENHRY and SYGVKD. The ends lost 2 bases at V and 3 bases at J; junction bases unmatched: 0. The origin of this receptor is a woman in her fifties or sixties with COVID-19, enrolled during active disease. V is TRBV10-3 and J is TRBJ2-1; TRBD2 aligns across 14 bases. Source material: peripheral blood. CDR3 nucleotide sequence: TGTGCCATCAGTGAGGGACTAGCGGGGGGCTACAATGAGCAGTTCTTC. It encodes CAISEGLAGGYNEQFF.